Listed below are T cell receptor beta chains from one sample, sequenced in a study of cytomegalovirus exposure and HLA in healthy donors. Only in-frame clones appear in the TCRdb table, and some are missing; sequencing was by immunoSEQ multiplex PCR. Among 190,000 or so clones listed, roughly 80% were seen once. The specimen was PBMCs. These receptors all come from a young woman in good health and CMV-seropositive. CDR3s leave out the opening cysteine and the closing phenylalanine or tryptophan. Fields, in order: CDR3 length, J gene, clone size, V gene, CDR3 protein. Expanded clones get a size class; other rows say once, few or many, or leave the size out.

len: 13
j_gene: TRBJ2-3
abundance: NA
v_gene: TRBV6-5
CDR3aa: ASSSPLVSTDTQY

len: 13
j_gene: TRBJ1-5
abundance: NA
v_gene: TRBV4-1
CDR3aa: ASSQGQGTGQPQH

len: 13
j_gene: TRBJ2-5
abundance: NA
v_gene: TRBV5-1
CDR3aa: ASSVAGGPGETQY

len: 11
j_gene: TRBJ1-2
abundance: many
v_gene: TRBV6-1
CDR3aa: ASSESGVGGYT

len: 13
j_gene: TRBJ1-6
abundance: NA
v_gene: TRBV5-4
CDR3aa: ASSLDSGVSSPLH

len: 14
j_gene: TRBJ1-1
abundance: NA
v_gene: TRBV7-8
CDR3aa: ASSSGQGAGNTEAF

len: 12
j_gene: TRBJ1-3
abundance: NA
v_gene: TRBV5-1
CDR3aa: ASSLAGRGNTIY

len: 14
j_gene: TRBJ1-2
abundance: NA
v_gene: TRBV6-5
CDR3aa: ASSYTAPTGDYGYT

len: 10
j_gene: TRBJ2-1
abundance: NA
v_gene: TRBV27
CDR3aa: ASSFRGGEQF

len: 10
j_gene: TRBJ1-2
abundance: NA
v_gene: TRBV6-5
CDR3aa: ASSYSQGVYT

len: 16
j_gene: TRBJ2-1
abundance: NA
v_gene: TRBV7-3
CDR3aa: ASSLNEGQGGFYNEQF

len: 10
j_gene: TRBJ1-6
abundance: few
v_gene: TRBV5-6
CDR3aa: ASSLPPSPLH

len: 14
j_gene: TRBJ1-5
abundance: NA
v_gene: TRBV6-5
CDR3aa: ASSYGGQGRNQPQH

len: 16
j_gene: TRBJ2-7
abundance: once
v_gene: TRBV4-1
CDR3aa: ASSQDPLAGGLTGEQY

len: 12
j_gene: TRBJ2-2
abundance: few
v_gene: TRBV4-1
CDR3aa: ASSQVFGTGELF

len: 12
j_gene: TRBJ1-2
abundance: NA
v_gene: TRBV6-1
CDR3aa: ASSEPAGGSGYT

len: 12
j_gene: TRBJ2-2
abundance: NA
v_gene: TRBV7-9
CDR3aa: ASSLFSNTGELF

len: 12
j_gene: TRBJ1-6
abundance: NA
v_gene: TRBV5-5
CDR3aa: ASSLGQGFSPLH

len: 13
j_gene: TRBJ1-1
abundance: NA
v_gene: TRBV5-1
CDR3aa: ASSQARGPLFEAF

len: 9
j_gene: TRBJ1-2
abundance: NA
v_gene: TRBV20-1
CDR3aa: SARDILAYT

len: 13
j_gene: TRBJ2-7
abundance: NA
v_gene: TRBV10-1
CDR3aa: ASSERGTRPYEQY

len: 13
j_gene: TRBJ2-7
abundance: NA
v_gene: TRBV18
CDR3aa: ASSPPDGGSYEQY

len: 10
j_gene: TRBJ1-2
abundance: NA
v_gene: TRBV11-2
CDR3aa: ASSPRRYGYT

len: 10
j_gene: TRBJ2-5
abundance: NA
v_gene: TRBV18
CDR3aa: ASSPESETQY

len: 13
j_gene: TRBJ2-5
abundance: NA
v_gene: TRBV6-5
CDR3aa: ASSYVAGGKETQY

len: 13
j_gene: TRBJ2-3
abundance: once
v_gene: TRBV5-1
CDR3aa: ASSLDRESTDTQY

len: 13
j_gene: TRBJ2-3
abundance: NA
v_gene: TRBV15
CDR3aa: ATSRSKGVGDTQY

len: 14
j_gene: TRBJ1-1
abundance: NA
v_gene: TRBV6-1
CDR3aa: ASSEAWGGTRTEAF

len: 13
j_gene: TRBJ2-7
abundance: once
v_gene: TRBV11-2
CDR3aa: ASSRGTLGSYEQY

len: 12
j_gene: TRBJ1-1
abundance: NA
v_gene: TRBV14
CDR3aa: ASSQLTGIPEAF

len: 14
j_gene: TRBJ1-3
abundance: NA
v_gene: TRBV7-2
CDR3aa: ASSRDSFSSGNTIY

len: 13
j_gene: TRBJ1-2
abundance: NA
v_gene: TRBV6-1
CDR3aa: ASRPGQGANYGYT

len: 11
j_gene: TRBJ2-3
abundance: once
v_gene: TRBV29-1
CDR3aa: SVTTLSTDTQY

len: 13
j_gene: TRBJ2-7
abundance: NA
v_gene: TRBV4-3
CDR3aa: ASSQAGGGDLEQY

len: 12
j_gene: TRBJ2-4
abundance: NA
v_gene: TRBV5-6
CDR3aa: ASQPTGAKNIQY

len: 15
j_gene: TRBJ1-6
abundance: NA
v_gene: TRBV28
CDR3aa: ASSLIHPGQLNSPLH

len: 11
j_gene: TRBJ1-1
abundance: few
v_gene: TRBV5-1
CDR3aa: ASSLGTGNDAF

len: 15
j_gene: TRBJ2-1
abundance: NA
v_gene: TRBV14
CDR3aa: ASSQGILAGGRNEQF

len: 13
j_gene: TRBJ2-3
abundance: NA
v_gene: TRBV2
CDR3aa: ASSPGTSVTDTQY

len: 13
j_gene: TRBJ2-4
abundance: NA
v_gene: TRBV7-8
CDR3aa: ASSETDTAKNIQY

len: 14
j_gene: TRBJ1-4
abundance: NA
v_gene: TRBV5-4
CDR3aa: ASSQRPVATNEKLF

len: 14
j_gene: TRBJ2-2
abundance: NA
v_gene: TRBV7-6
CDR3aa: ASSLGTSGNTGELF

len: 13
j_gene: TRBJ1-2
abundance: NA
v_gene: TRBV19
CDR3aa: ASNEWTATNYGYT